The sample holds many counts of the clone carrying this TCR beta chain. Its antigen is currently unknown. The entry originates in a study of response to subunit inactivated influenza vaccine. Broader study findings: Authors suggested seasonal influenza vaccinations each recruit few new T cells.

The V end was cut by 5 bases, the J end by 2 bases, with 19 bases between. CDR1 is SEHNR and CDR2 is FQNEAQ in the germline V gene (reference sequence). The CDR3 covers 17 residues. TCRdb re-analysed the RT-PCR reads in MiXCR, keeping a single row per CDR3 protein. Of about half a million distinct CDR3 sequences listed, 6% to 9% are singletons. The sequence came from a man aged 45 to 75 who received an inactivated influenza vaccine. The sample in question was PBMCs from blood, obtained 23 to 25 months after vaccination. This chain links TRBV7-9 with TRBJ2-1; D not certain. The CDR3 DNA sequence: TGTGCCAGCAGCGACGACTGGTCAAAGGGTACCTACAATGAGCAGTTCTTC. This gives the protein CASSDDWSKGTYNEQFF. Complete variable domain (other parts from reference TRBV7-9 and TRBJ2-1): DTGVSQNPRHKITKRGQNVTFRCDPISEHNRLYWYRQTLGQGPEFLTYFQNEAQLEKSRLLSDRFSAERPKGSFSTLEIQRTEQGDSAMYLCASSDDWSKGTYNEQFFGPGTRLTVL.